This T cell receptor beta chain was identified during a study of T cells in Graves' hyperthyroidism and ophthalmopathy. Regions amplified from RNA transcripts were the TCR beta CDR3 regions. Initially, a first-round RT-PCR of the TCR CDR3 employed the HTBI primer set. Each CDR3 protein is one row after TCRdb ran MiXCR on the multiplex PCR reads. The sample comprises hundreds of thousands of distinct CDR3 sequences, 15% to 18% of which are singletons, and around an eighth rests with the top ten. This CDR3 is built from 13 residues. Trimming pared 4 bases from V and 3 bases from J, leaving 7 bases between. CDR1 and CDR2 (germline): LGHDT, YNNKEL (reference sequence). This clonotype occurred many times.

The rearrangement uses TRBV3-1 and TRBJ2-1; D is ambiguous. The sample taken for sequencing was blood. This TCR was recovered from a woman between 18 and 30 years old with Graves' hyperthyroidism. CDR3 residues: CASSPVNYNEQFF. DNA of the CDR3: TGTGCCAGCAGCCCCGTGAACTACAATGAGCAGTTCTTC.